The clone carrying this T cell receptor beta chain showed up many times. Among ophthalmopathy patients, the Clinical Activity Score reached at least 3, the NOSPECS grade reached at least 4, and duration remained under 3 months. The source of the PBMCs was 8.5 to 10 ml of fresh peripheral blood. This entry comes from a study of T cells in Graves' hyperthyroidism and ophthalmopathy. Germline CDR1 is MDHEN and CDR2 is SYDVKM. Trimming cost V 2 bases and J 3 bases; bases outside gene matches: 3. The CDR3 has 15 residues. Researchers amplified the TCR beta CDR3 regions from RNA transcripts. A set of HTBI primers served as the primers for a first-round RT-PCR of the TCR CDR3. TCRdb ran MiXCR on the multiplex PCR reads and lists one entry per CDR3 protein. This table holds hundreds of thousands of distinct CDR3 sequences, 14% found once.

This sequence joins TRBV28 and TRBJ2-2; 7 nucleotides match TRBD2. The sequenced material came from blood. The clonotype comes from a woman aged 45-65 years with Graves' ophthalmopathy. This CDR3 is CASSLAGVDTGELFF. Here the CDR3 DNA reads TGTGCCAGCAGTTTAGCGGGAGTCGACACCGGGGAGCTGTTTTTT. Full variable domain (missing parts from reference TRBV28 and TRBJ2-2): DVKVTQSSRYLVKRTGEKVFLECVQDMDHENMFWYRQDPGLGLRLIYFSYDVKMKEKGDIPEGYSVSREKKERFSLILESASTNQTSMYLCASSLAGVDTGELFFGEGSRLTVL.